The TCR beta chain under discussion was sequenced for a study of Ad26.COV2.S vaccination and SARS-CoV-2 variants. At the level of the study: Ad26.COV2.S shots went into the muscle once or twice, 56 days apart. Study-level points and caveats: It was reported that spike-specific CD8+ and CD4+ T cell responses were substantially broad after vaccination.

The CDR3 is 14 residues long. Germline CDR1 LGHDT, CDR2 YNNKEL (reference sequence). The germline V and J ends were trimmed by 6 bases and 2 bases, with 12 bases remaining between them. On this clone itself: What it recognizes is unknown.

Treatment meaning: roughly 19 received Ad26.COV2.S at low or high dose, single or two shots; roughly five received placebo; per-sample allocation not given. Following the first vaccine or placebo injection, samples were taken on day 63. Some clones are missing from TCRdb's copy, which holds only in-frame ones; the method was immunoSEQ multiplex PCR. The table has over 300,000 clones, around 82% seen once. This rearrangement joins TRBV3-1 (or the pseudogene TRBV3-2) to TRBJ2-3; D gene unclear. The receptor was derived from a person between 18 and 65 years old who received the Ad26.COV2.S COVID-19 vaccine or a placebo. This sample comprised peripheral blood, obtained in a trial of Ad26.COV2.S vaccine versus placebo. CDR3 residues: CASSLSGLTDTQYF. The CDR3 coding sequence is TGTGCCAGCAGTTTAAGTGGGCTCACAGATACGCAGTATTTT.